A selection of T cell receptor beta chains follows, all from one sample in a study of beta chain features in type 1 diabetes. TCRdb keeps only in-frame clones here, not all; method: immunoSEQ multiplex PCR. Of about 150,000 clones listed, under 13% are singletons. The sequenced sample was central memory CD4+ T cells from blood. The receptors were sampled from a man aged 30-40 years with type 1 diabetes. CDR3s include the opening cysteine and the closing phenylalanine or tryptophan. The D gene is left open where the match is weak. The size field is filled for only some rows; it gives once, few, many or a size class.

size: NA
V: TRBV5-8
D: TRBD1
J: TRBJ1-5
DNA: TGTGCCAGCAGCTTGGAGGGACAGGGGGTTCAGCCCCAGCATTTT
CDR3: CASSLEGQGVQPQHF

size: few
V: TRBV10-3
D: NA
J: TRBJ1-5
DNA: TGTGCCATCAGTGTGGAGGGATCGAATCAGCCCCAGCATTTT
CDR3: CAISVEGSNQPQHF

size: NA
V: TRBV5-1
D: TRBD1
J: TRBJ1-4
DNA: TGCGCCAGCAGCTCCGGACAGGCGTGGAATGAAAAACTGTTTTTT
CDR3: CASSSGQAWNEKLFF

size: NA
V: TRBV20-1
D: NA
J: TRBJ2-7
DNA: TGCAGTGCTCATAGAAACGAGCAGTACTTC
CDR3: CSAHRNEQYF

size: few
V: TRBV7-2
D: TRBD2
J: TRBJ2-7
DNA: TGTGCCAGCAGCTTAAAAACTAGCGGGAGCCACGAGCAGTACTTC
CDR3: CASSLKTSGSHEQYF

size: NA
V: TRBV11-3
D: NA
J: TRBJ2-1
DNA: TGTGCCAGCAGCTTCTTGGCAGGCGATGAGCAGTTCTTC
CDR3: CASSFLAGDEQFF

size: few
V: TRBV5-1
D: TRBD2
J: TRBJ2-7
DNA: TGCGCCAGCAGCTTGGGGGGACTAGCGCAAACCTACGAGCAGTACTTC
CDR3: CASSLGGLAQTYEQYF

size: few
V: TRBV30
D: TRBD1
J: TRBJ1-2
DNA: TGTGCCGCGGAGACAGGGTCAAATGGCTACACCTTC
CDR3: CAAETGSNGYTF

size: few
V: TRBV5-4
D: NA
J: TRBJ2-6
DNA: TGTGCCAGCCAGCGCTCTGGGGCCAACGTCCTGACTTTC
CDR3: CASQRSGANVLTF

size: few
V: TRBV4-3
D: NA
J: TRBJ1-1
DNA: TGCGCCAGCAGTCTTGACAGGAACACTGAAGCTTTCTTT
CDR3: CASSLDRNTEAFF

size: few
V: TRBV29-1
D: NA
J: TRBJ2-1
DNA: TGCAGCGTTTACGGACTTTACAATGAGCAGTTCTTC
CDR3: CSVYGLYNEQFF

size: few
V: TRBV29-1
D: NA
J: TRBJ2-4
DNA: TGCAGCGTTTTAACTAGCCTGGAAGAGGACATTCAGTACTTC
CDR3: CSVLTSLEEDIQYF

size: NA
V: TRBV11-2
D: NA
J: TRBJ2-7
DNA: TGTGCCAGCACCAATGACCCGGGACTTGCCTACGAGCAGTACTTC
CDR3: CASTNDPGLAYEQYF

size: few
V: TRBV7-2
D: NA
J: TRBJ2-1
DNA: TGTGCCAGCAGCCGGATGGCGGCTTCCACCAATGAGCAGTTCTTC
CDR3: CASSRMAASTNEQFF

size: few
V: TRBV5-1
D: TRBD1
J: TRBJ2-2
DNA: TGCGCCAGCAGGCAGGGGGCTGGGAACACCGGGGAGCTGTTTTTT
CDR3: CASRQGAGNTGELFF

size: few
V: TRBV7-7
D: NA
J: TRBJ2-1
DNA: TGTGCCAGCAGCCAAATAGGGGGCTCCTACAATGAGCAGTTCTTC
CDR3: CASSQIGGSYNEQFF

size: NA
V: TRBV7-3
D: NA
J: TRBJ2-7
DNA: TGTGCCAGCAGCCCACAACAGGGTTACGAGCAGTACTTC
CDR3: CASSPQQGYEQYF

size: NA
V: TRBV7-3
D: TRBD1
J: TRBJ2-4
DNA: TGTGCCAGCAGTCCCGGACAGGGGGCAAGAGTTCAGTACTTC
CDR3: CASSPGQGARVQYF

size: NA
V: TRBV4-3
D: TRBD2
J: TRBJ2-7
DNA: TGCGCCAGCAGCCGCACTAGCGGGAGGGCCTACGAGCAGTACTTC
CDR3: CASSRTSGRAYEQYF

size: NA
V: TRBV28
D: TRBD1
J: TRBJ2-7
DNA: TGTGCCAGCAGACCTGGGGGGACAGGAAGCTCCTACGAGCAGTACTTC
CDR3: CASRPGGTGSSYEQYF

size: NA
V: TRBV28
D: NA
J: TRBJ1-4
DNA: TGTGCCAGCAGTCTACAGGGTTTGCGGCTGTTTTTT
CDR3: CASSLQGLRLFF

size: few
V: TRBV27
D: TRBD2
J: TRBJ2-5
DNA: TGTGCCAGGGGGAGAAATAGCGGGAGGTCGAGAGAGACCCAGTACTTC
CDR3: CARGRNSGRSRETQYF

size: NA
V: TRBV7-8
D: NA
J: TRBJ2-1
DNA: TGTGCCAGCAGCTTCGTCAGGGGCTCCTACAATGAGCAGTTCTTC
CDR3: CASSFVRGSYNEQFF

size: NA
V: TRBV7-2
D: NA
J: TRBJ1-5
DNA: TGTGCCAGCAGTGAGACAGCCAATCAGCCCCAGCATTTT
CDR3: CASSETANQPQHF

size: NA
V: TRBV19
D: TRBD2
J: TRBJ2-7
DNA: TGTGCCAGTAGTAGGGCGGGAGCCTACGAGCAGTACTTC
CDR3: CASSRAGAYEQYF

size: NA
V: TRBV19
D: TRBD1
J: TRBJ2-7
DNA: TGTGCCAGTAATCAACCGGGACAGGGGGCGAACGAGCAGTACTTC
CDR3: CASNQPGQGANEQYF

size: NA
V: TRBV5-4
D: NA
J: TRBJ1-2
DNA: TGTGCCAGCAGCCAACCCCCGTCACAGGACTATGGCTACACCTTC
CDR3: CASSQPPSQDYGYTF

size: NA
V: TRBV18
D: NA
J: TRBJ1-2
DNA: TGTGCCAGCTCACCACCGGTTGGGGGCTACTATGGCTACACCTTC
CDR3: CASSPPVGGYYGYTF

size: NA
V: TRBV6-5
D: NA
J: TRBJ2-1
DNA: TGTGCCAGCAGACTAGCCAGGTATAGCTACAATGAGCAGTTCTTC
CDR3: CASRLARYSYNEQFF

size: few
V: TRBV7-2
D: NA
J: TRBJ2-7
DNA: TGTGCCAGCAGCCAGGACTACGAGCAGTACTTC
CDR3: CASSQDYEQYF

size: NA
V: TRBV4-2
D: NA
J: TRBJ2-3
DNA: TGTGCCAGCAGCCAAGCCCGAGCCGCGTCGGGTGGGGATACGCAGTATTTT
CDR3: CASSQARAASGGDTQYF

size: NA
V: TRBV7-2
D: TRBD1
J: TRBJ1-4
DNA: TGTGCCAGCAGCTGGGGGGACAGGGATAATGAAAAACTGTTTTTT
CDR3: CASSWGDRDNEKLFF

size: NA
V: TRBV6-5
D: TRBD2
J: TRBJ2-7
DNA: TGTGCCACCCGCGAAGCGGGAGTTCGGCACGAGCAGTACTTC
CDR3: CATREAGVRHEQYF

size: NA
V: TRBV5-1
D: NA
J: TRBJ2-5
DNA: TGCGCCAGCAGCCGACAACAAGAGACCCAGTACTTC
CDR3: CASSRQQETQYF

size: few
V: TRBV27
D: NA
J: TRBJ1-2
DNA: TGTGCCAGCAGTCAGAAGACACAGGGAGTCGATGGCTACACCTTC
CDR3: CASSQKTQGVDGYTF

size: NA
V: TRBV28
D: NA
J: TRBJ1-4
DNA: TGTGCCAGCAGTGCGGACAGTATTGAAAAACTGTTTTTT
CDR3: CASSADSIEKLFF

size: few
V: TRBV11-3
D: NA
J: TRBJ2-3
DNA: TGTGCCAGCAGCTCAGAGGGCGGGCCAGATACGCAGTATTTT
CDR3: CASSSEGGPDTQYF

size: NA
V: TRBV4-2
D: TRBD2
J: TRBJ2-3
DNA: TGTGCCAGCAGCCAAGATCCCGCTAGCGGGAGATTTAGCACAGATACGCAGTATTTT
CDR3: CASSQDPASGRFSTDTQYF

size: NA
V: TRBV25-1
D: NA
J: TRBJ1-5
DNA: TGTGCCAGCAGTGTGACAGGCGAAGCGCAGCCCCAGCATTTT
CDR3: CASSVTGEAQPQHF

size: few
V: TRBV14
D: NA
J: TRBJ2-7
DNA: TGTGCCAGCAGCCAAGAGTCGGCGGAGGCCCCCTACGAGCAGTACTTC
CDR3: CASSQESAEAPYEQYF

size: few
V: TRBV5-1
D: TRBD1
J: TRBJ2-7
DNA: TGCGCCAGCAGCTTCACTATCTCCGGGACAGGGGGCAACTACGAGCAGTACTTC
CDR3: CASSFTISGTGGNYEQYF